This T cell receptor (beta chain) was identified during a study of T cell repertoires in cytomegalovirus infection. Study background: Peptides in the study included HLA-C-restricted and HLA-B-restricted CMV epitopes. Public TCR beta signatures provided an indication of both CMV infection and a matching HLA type. Overall study results and limits: The ex vivo response was dominated by HLA-C-restricted CMV-specific TCR beta clonotypes.

As for this clonotype: What it recognizes is unknown.

One entry per CDR3 protein, called by TCRdb with MiXCR from the reads. The table has 380,000 or so distinct CDR3 sequences, about a third seen once; the top ten hold roughly 14%. This CDR3 comprises 13 residues. After removal of 5 bases from V and 4 bases from J, the junction contained 4 bases not matched to a gene. The sequence derives from a human donor in good health (CMV status not recorded). Some clones in this sample may be carry-over from other donors' samples. The specimen comprised cultured PBMCs, sampled from culture after CMV antigen stimulation. The chain uses TRBV12-3 or TRBV12-4 and TRBJ1-2; 7 bases fit TRBD1. The CDR3 spells CASSTGVIYGYTF. CDR3 sequence (DNA): TGTGCCAGCAGTACAGGGGTTATCTATGGCTACACCTTC.